The next 28 T cell receptor beta chains were all read from a single sample in a study of cytomegalovirus exposure and HLA in healthy donors. Amplification used 60 Vbeta primers and 13 Jbeta primers. Generated by immunoSEQ multiplex PCR, the TCRdb table keeps only in-frame clones and is missing some. The sample holds fewer than 150,000 clones, 60% to 80% seen once. Sequencing used PBMCs. These receptors came from a woman aged 25 to 39 in good health and CMV-seronegative.

The chain joins TRBV4-2 to TRBJ2-5; no firm D call. Germline V lookup: CDR1 LGHNA, CDR2 YNFKEQ. This CDR3 contains 15 residues. Trimming removed 0 bases from V and 6 bases from J, with 14 bases in between. The CDR3, as DNA: TGTGCCAGCAGCCAAGATGGGCCAGCTGGAAAGACCCAGTACTTC. Amino acid sequence: CASSQDGPAGKTQYF.

The V and J genes are TRBV2 and TRBJ2-1, with a possible D match to TRBD2 (7 bases). The V gene's germline CDR1 is SNHLY and CDR2 FYNNEI. V lost 6 bases to trimming and J lost 2 bases, with 14 bases between them. The CDR3 covers 15 residues. CDR3 sequence (DNA): TGTGCCAGCAGCGCGAACGGGGGGCCCTACAATGAGCAGTTCTTC. Amino acids: CASSANGGPYNEQFF.

The genes are TRBV28 and TRBJ1-5; possible D gene TRBD1, 5 bases. Germline lookup yields CDR1 MDHEN and CDR2 SYDVKM. CDR3 length equals 14 residues. Deletions cut 10 bases from V and 5 bases from J, with 18 bases between. CDR3 in amino acids: CATYAQGFYQPQHF. CDR3 bases: TGTGCCACGTATGCGCAGGGCTTCTATCAGCCCCAGCATTTT.

The chain recombines TRBV18 with TRBJ2-7; D is uncertain. This CDR3 region has 13 residues. Trimming stripped 1 base from V and 3 bases from J, with 7 bases between. The V gene's germline CDR1 is KGHSH and CDR2 LQKENI. The CDR3 DNA reads TGTGCCAGCTCACCACTCGCAGGCTACGAGCAGTACGTC. Amino acid sequence: CASSPLAGYEQYV.

In its sample, this clone was seen once. The V call is TRBV6-5, the J call TRBJ1-1; D call uncertain. The length of the CDR3 is 14 residues. CDR1 is MNHEY and CDR2 is SVGAGI in the germline V gene. V shed 0 bases and J shed 3 bases, with 8 bases lying between them. The CDR3 loop is CASSYSSRYTEAFF. The CDR3, as DNA: TGTGCCAGCAGTTACTCCTCCCGTTACACTGAAGCTTTCTTT.

The gene calls are TRBV2 and TRBJ1-4; 9 bases align to TRBD1. Germline trimming cut 5 bases from V and 7 bases from J; bases unmatched to any gene: 5. The CDR3 spans 14 residues. Germline CDR1 reads SNHLY; CDR2 reads FYNNEI. As DNA, the CDR3 is TGTGCCAGCAGTCCCGGGACAGGGACTGAAAAACTGTTTTTT. It codes for CASSPGTGTEKLFF.

The gene calls are TRBV7-3 and TRBJ2-3; 10 bases align to TRBD1. The CDR3 is made up of 16 amino acids. Trimming removed 2 bases from V and 1 base from J; junction bases left unmatched: 3. The V gene's germline CDR1 is SGHTA and CDR2 FQGTGA. The CDR3 loop reads CASSLRGTGGTDTQYF. CDR3 in DNA: TGTGCCAGCAGCTTACGGGGGACAGGGGGCACAGATACGCAGTATTTT.

This rearrangement joins TRBV5-8 to TRBJ1-2; 7 bases match TRBD1. The germline V gene has CDR1 SGHTS and CDR2 YDEGEE. V was pared by 3 bases and J by 5 bases, with 10 bases of the junction left unmatched. This CDR3 has 15 amino acids. The CDR3: CASSWNDRVWYGYTF. CDR3 in DNA: TGTGCCAGCAGCTGGAATGACAGGGTATGGTATGGCTACACCTTC.

The chain couples TRBV5-4 to TRBJ2-4; tentatively, D is TRBD2 (5 bases). The CDR3 length is 13 residues. CDR1 is SGHNT and CDR2 is YYREEE in the germline V gene (reference sequence). V lost 0 bases to trimming and J lost 5 bases, with 6 bases between them. The CDR3 protein is CASSLGGENIQYF. The CDR3 nucleotides are TGTGCCAGCAGCTTGGGGGGAGAAAACATTCAGTACTTC.

The chain employs TRBV10-3 and TRBJ2-2; TRBD2 aligns across 8 bases. There are 15 residues in the CDR3. The trim removed 3 bases at V and 5 bases at J, leaving 5 bases unmatched. Germline V gene sequence: CDR1 ENHRY, CDR2 SYGVKD. The DNA of the CDR3 is TGTGCCATCAGTGAACGGGAGGGTCATACCGGGGAGCTGTTTTTT. Translation: CAISEREGHTGELFF.

The chain carries TRBV6-1 and TRBJ2-1; tentative D call: TRBD2 (6 bases). This CDR3 has 16 amino acids. The germline gives CDR1 MNHNS, CDR2 SASEGT. V lost 4 bases to trimming and J lost 5 bases, with 18 bases between them. The CDR3 protein is CASSVVGGLLHNEQFF. CDR3 coding DNA: TGTGCCAGCAGTGTCGTCGGGGGACTTCTCCACAATGAGCAGTTCTTC.

This chain joins TRBV6-5 and TRBJ2-3; 7 nucleotides agree with TRBD1. The germline gives CDR1 MNHEY, CDR2 SVGAGI. The CDR3 sequence is 13 residues long. Trimming at V came to 5 bases and at J to 7 bases, leaving 6 bases not matched to a gene. CDR3 in DNA: TGTGCCAGCAGTACGACAGGGTCCCATACGCAGTATTTT. Translation: CASSTTGSHTQYF.

The gene calls are TRBV2 and TRBJ2-6; TRBD1 matches at 10 bases. Germline V lookup: CDR1 SNHLY, CDR2 FYNNEI. The CDR3 runs 13 residues. V trimming: 8 bases; J trimming: 9 bases; junction bases outside the gene matches: 4. The CDR3, as DNA: TGTGCCAGCGGGACAGGGGAAGTCAACGTCCTGACTTTC. It yields the protein CASGTGEVNVLTF.

This chain uses TRBV5-1 with TRBJ1-4; no reliable D call. The CDR3 extends over 14 amino acids. Germline lookup yields CDR1 SGHRS and CDR2 YFSETQ. V was pared by 2 bases and J by 4 bases, with 9 bases between. In DNA form, the CDR3 reads TGCGCCAGCAGCTTACAGAGTAGTAATGAAAAACTGTTTTTT. Protein sequence: CASSLQSSNEKLFF.

This clone was recorded only once. The chain has TRBV28 and TRBJ1-1, with D unclear. The CDR3 has 12 residues. Germline-derived CDR1 and CDR2 are MDHEN and SYDVKM. Trimming cost V 4 bases and J 11 bases, with 14 bases left between them. The CDR3 is CASSSGLPAAFF. The CDR3 DNA sequence: TGTGCCAGCAGTTCCGGGTTGCCTGCGGCTTTCTTT.

This rearrangement joins TRBV2 to TRBJ2-3, with 9 bases lining up with TRBD2. CDR3 length: 16 residues. V lost 6 bases, J lost 1 base, and 8 bases stayed unmatched. CDR1 is SNHLY and CDR2 is FYNNEI in the germline V gene. The CDR3 loop is CASRLTASGGTDTQYF. The CDR3 DNA reads as TGTGCCAGCAGGTTAACGGCTAGCGGGGGCACAGATACGCAGTATTTT.

The CDR3 DNA follows: TGTGCCAGTAGTATCTTGGTGGACTTAAATCAGCCCCAGCATTTT. Protein: CASSILVDLNQPQHF. This sequence joins TRBV19 and TRBJ1-5, with D hard to call. The germline V gene encodes CDR1 LNHDA and CDR2 SQIVND (reference sequence). Trimming pared 3 bases from V and 4 bases from J, leaving 13 bases between. CDR3 length: 15 residues.

DNA for the CDR3: TGTGCCAGCAGCGTCCGAGGAACTAATGAAAAACTGTTTTTT. It codes for CASSVRGTNEKLFF. The chain uses TRBV5-4 and TRBJ1-4, with D unclear. The CDR3 length is 14 residues. Germline V lookup: CDR1 SGHNT, CDR2 YYREEE (reference sequence). V lost 4 bases to trimming and J lost 1 base, with 8 bases between them.

V usage is TRBV7-6 and J usage is TRBJ1-6, with unresolved D. V was pared by 5 bases and J by 10 bases, with 15 bases between. The germline gives CDR1 SGHVS, CDR2 FNYEAQ. The CDR3 runs 14 residues. This CDR3 is CASSPATGNSPLHF. The CDR3 nucleotides are TGTGCCAGCAGCCCGGCCACGGGAAACTCACCCCTCCACTTT.

This clone was seen a few times. The chain links TRBV2 to TRBJ2-5; 8 nucleotides align to TRBD2. Germline trimming cut 6 bases from V and 7 bases from J; bases unmatched to any gene: 7. CDR3 size: 13 residues. CDR1 is SNHLY, CDR2 FYNNEI, per germline. The CDR3 DNA sequence: TGTGCCAGCAGCCCTAGCGGGTCGGGGACCCAGTACTTC. Translating gives CASSPSGSGTQYF.

CDR3 sequence: CASRDLAGGLDTQYF. The DNA for the CDR3 is TGCGCCAGCCGAGATTTGGCGGGAGGCTTAGATACGCAGTATTTT. The V call is TRBV4-1, the J call TRBJ2-3; 8 nucleotides agree with TRBD2. The CDR3 spans 15 residues. The V segment lost 8 bases and the J segment 5 bases; nucleotides outside the gene matches: 12. Germline CDR1 is MGHRA and CDR2 is YSYEKL.

The chain is built from TRBV19 and TRBJ2-4; a possible D gene is TRBD2 (5 bases). The CDR3 is 15 residues long. V lost 5 bases, J lost 0 bases, and 11 bases lay in between. Germline lookup yields CDR1 LNHDA and CDR2 SQIVND (reference sequence). CDR3 DNA: TGTGCCAGTAGTCCCGGTGGACTAGCCAAAAACATTCAGTACTTC. Encoded protein: CASSPGGLAKNIQYF.

The chain joins TRBV27 to TRBJ2-3; 8 nucleotides agree with TRBD1. Germline values: CDR1 MNHEY, CDR2 SMNVEV (reference sequence). The CDR3 sequence is 17 residues long. The V segment lost 5 bases and the J segment 0 bases; nucleotides outside the gene matches: 10. CDR3 DNA: TGTGCCAGCAGTGCCTGGACAGGGTCCCGTAGCACAGATACGCAGTATTTT. Its protein is CASSAWTGSRSTDTQYF.

J is TRBJ1-6 and V is TRBV7-3; D not resolved. The CDR3 covers 15 residues. CDR1 is SGHTA, CDR2 FQGTGA, per germline. Between the trimmed V and J ends, which lost 9 bases and 0 bases, there was a span of 12 bases. CDR3 DNA: TGTGCCAGGAGAACAGTGAGCTCCTATAATTCACCCCTCCACTTT. Translated, it gives CARRTVSSYNSPLHF.

V is TRBV7-9 and J is TRBJ2-1; 9 bases line up with TRBD2. V was pared by 2 bases and J by 8 bases, with 4 bases of the junction left unmatched. This CDR3 has 14 amino acids. The germline CDR1 and CDR2 sequences are SEHNR and FQNEAQ (reference sequence). The chain's CDR3 is CASSLLAGSDEQFF. The CDR3 nucleotides read TGTGCCAGCAGCTTACTAGCGGGGAGCGATGAGCAGTTCTTC. The entire variable domain, with the rest obtained from reference TRBV7-9 and TRBJ2-1, is as follows: DTGVSQNPRHKITKRGQNVTFRCDPISEHNRLYWYRQTLGQGPEFLTYFQNEAQLEKSRLLSDRFSAERPKGSFSTLEIQRTEQGDSAMYLCASSLLAGSDEQFFGPGTRLTVL.

This clone was detected only a few times. CDR3 nucleotides: TGTGCCAGCACCCTGGAGATGTTTAGCAATCAGCCCCAGCATTTT. Protein product: CASTLEMFSNQPQHF. The chain has TRBV28 and TRBJ1-5; D uncertain. The V and J ends lost 7 bases and 0 bases respectively, with 13 bases between them. This CDR3 region has 15 residues. Germline CDR1 and CDR2: MDHEN and SYDVKM.

The rearrangement joins TRBV28 to TRBJ1-1; the D gene is possibly TRBD1 (5 bases). Germline CDR1 is MDHEN and CDR2 is SYDVKM. This CDR3 contains 14 residues. V was pared by 6 bases and J by 0 bases, with 11 bases between. DNA of the CDR3: TGTGCCAGCAGAAGACAGTCCATGAACACTGAAGCTTTCTTT. The encoded protein is CASRRQSMNTEAFF.

The rearrangement links TRBV6-6 to TRBJ1-3; 11 bases line up with TRBD1. The CDR3 has 14 amino acids. CDR1 is MNHNY and CDR2 is SVGAGI in the germline V gene (reference sequence). V dropped 5 bases and J dropped 7; count of bases not matched to a gene: 4. The CDR3 bases are TGTGCCAGCAGTGGGGGACAGGGGGATAACACCATATATTTT. Residues: CASSGGQGDNTIYF.